This is a list of T cell receptor beta chains from one sample in a study of T cell responses to AZD1222 COVID-19 vaccine. Sequenced by immunoSEQ multiplex PCR; TCRdb stores in-frame clones only, minus some. The table includes approximately 97,000 clones, approximately 84% detected once. The material was peripheral blood, obtained on day 0 of AZD1222 vaccination. Source of these receptors: an adult in good health. CDR3s include the opening cysteine and the closing phenylalanine or tryptophan. Each record gives: V gene, J gene, D gene, clone size, CDR3 DNA, CDR3 protein. The D gene is left open where the match is weak. A clone size is listed for some rows: how often the clone was seen (once, few, many), or a class if it is expanded.

>TRBV12-3/TRBV12-4|TRBJ1-5|NA|NA
TGTGCCAGCAGAGGGGCGCATTCGCCCCAGCATTTT
CASRGAHSPQHF
>TRBV3-1/TRBV3-2|TRBJ1-2|NA|NA
TGTGCCAGCAGCCACCCCTATGGCTACACCTTC
CASSHPYGYTF
>TRBV12-3/TRBV12-4|TRBJ2-1|NA|NA
TGTGCCAGCAGTTGGAGACAGCGCGATGAGCAGTTCTTC
CASSWRQRDEQFF
>TRBV19|TRBJ1-3|NA|once
TGTGCCAGTAGTATCAGGGGAGAAGGAAACACCATATATTTT
CASSIRGEGNTIYF
>TRBV10-3|TRBJ2-1|TRBD2|NA
TGTGCCATCAGTTCGGGGCTAGCGGGGGGCCGATCCTACAATGAGCAGTTCTTC
CAISSGLAGGRSYNEQFF
>TRBV28|TRBJ2-7|NA|few
TGTGCCAGCAGGGACCGACCCTACGAGCAGTACTTC
CASRDRPYEQYF
>TRBV4-1|TRBJ1-2|NA|NA
TGCGCCAGCAGCCTACAGACGGAGAAGGTATATGGCTACACCTTC
CASSLQTEKVYGYTF
>TRBV4-2|TRBJ2-5|TRBD2|NA
TGTGCCAGCAGCCAGCTTGCTAGCGGGGGCACGCAGGGAGAGACCCAGTACTTC
CASSQLASGGTQGETQYF
>TRBV6-2/TRBV6-3|TRBJ1-2|NA|NA
TGTGCCAGCAGTCACGACAGTGGCTACACCTTC
CASSHDSGYTF
>TRBV7-2|TRBJ2-3|NA|NA
TGTGCCAGCAGCTTTAACACAGGGAGAGATACGCAGTATTTT
CASSFNTGRDTQYF
>TRBV11-2|TRBJ2-7|TRBD2|NA
TGTGCCAGCAGCTCGGGACTAGCGGGAGGATCCTCCTACGAGCAGTACTTC
CASSSGLAGGSSYEQYF
>TRBV9|TRBJ1-2|TRBD1|NA
TGTGCCAGCAGCGGGACAGGGGTACAGACCTTC
CASSGTGVQTF
>TRBV4-3|TRBJ1-3|NA|NA
TGCGCCAGCAGCCGCGTGGACGGGTTCGGAAACACCATATATTTT
CASSRVDGFGNTIYF
>TRBV28|TRBJ1-5|TRBD1|once
TGTGCCAGCATTGTGACAGGGGGTCTAAATCAGCCCCAGCATTTT
CASIVTGGLNQPQHF